The rows below give T cell receptor beta chains drawn from one sample of a study of blood T cells in healthy people across ages. TCRdb ran MiXCR on the 5' RACE reads and lists one entry per CDR3 protein. The table has about 580,000 distinct CDR3 sequences, 45% to 55% seen once. Sequenced sample: blood. These receptors originate from a man of 80 years or more in good health. Each CDR3 is given with its conserved first and last residue. A D gene is named only where the DNA matches it firmly. Only part of the rows carry a size: once, few, many, or a class if the clone is expanded.

clone_size: NA; j_call: TRBJ2-7; v_call: TRBV27; d_call: TRBD1; cdr3_aa: CASSFSSGQGGYGQYF; cdr3_nt: TGTGCCAGCAGTTTTAGCTCAGGACAGGGCGGCTACGGGCAGTACTTC
clone_size: few; j_call: TRBJ2-3; v_call: TRBV11-2; d_call: NA; cdr3_aa: CASSSVLETQYF; cdr3_nt: TGTGCCAGCAGCTCCGTTTTAGAGACGCAGTATTTT
clone_size: once; j_call: TRBJ2-5; v_call: TRBV20-1; d_call: TRBD2; cdr3_aa: CSARGQIAGRGPETQYF; cdr3_nt: TGCAGTGCTAGGGGACAAATAGCGGGACGCGGTCCGGAGACCCAGTACTTC
clone_size: NA; j_call: TRBJ2-7; v_call: TRBV7-9; d_call: TRBD2; cdr3_aa: CASSFSGSVGGEQYF; cdr3_nt: TGTGCCAGCAGCTTTAGCGGGAGTGTTGGTGGCGAGCAGTACTTC
clone_size: few; j_call: TRBJ1-1; v_call: TRBV9; d_call: NA; cdr3_aa: CASSVGRVNTEAFF; cdr3_nt: TGTGCCAGCAGCGTAGGTCGGGTCAACACTGAAGCTTTCTTT
clone_size: few; j_call: TRBJ1-4; v_call: TRBV27; d_call: NA; cdr3_aa: CASKRTEINEKLFF; cdr3_nt: TGTGCCAGCAAGAGGACAGAGATTAATGAAAAACTGTTTTTT
clone_size: few; j_call: TRBJ2-1; v_call: TRBV7-9; d_call: NA; cdr3_aa: CASSLSLELSNEQFF; cdr3_nt: TGTGCCAGCAGCTTGTCGCTGGAATTATCAAATGAGCAGTTCTTC
clone_size: NA; j_call: TRBJ2-5; v_call: TRBV7-9; d_call: NA; cdr3_aa: CASSSDIGRRGETQYF; cdr3_nt: TGTGCCAGCAGCTCCGACATCGGCAGGAGAGGCGAGACCCAGTACTTC
clone_size: NA; j_call: TRBJ2-7; v_call: TRBV5-1; d_call: NA; cdr3_aa: CASRSEGDSYEQYF; cdr3_nt: TGCGCCAGCAGGTCTGAGGGAGACTCCTACGAGCAGTACTTC
clone_size: few; j_call: TRBJ2-3; v_call: TRBV6-2/TRBV6-3; d_call: NA; cdr3_aa: CASTTPASGTDTQYF; cdr3_nt: TGTGCCAGCACTACCCCGGCTAGCGGCACAGATACGCAGTATTTT
clone_size: NA; j_call: TRBJ1-6; v_call: TRBV7-2; d_call: NA; cdr3_aa: CASSRREGYNSPLHF; cdr3_nt: TGTGCCAGCAGTAGACGGGAGGGGTATAATTCACCCCTCCACTTT
clone_size: NA; j_call: TRBJ2-5; v_call: TRBV28; d_call: NA; cdr3_aa: CASSRGGQQGKETQYF; cdr3_nt: TGTGCCAGCAGTCGAGGCGGACAGCAGGGGAAAGAGACCCAGTACTTC
clone_size: NA; j_call: TRBJ2-3; v_call: TRBV24-1; d_call: TRBD2; cdr3_aa: CATSDQVAGSTDTQYF; cdr3_nt: TGTGCCACCAGTGATCAAGTAGCGGGAAGCACAGATACGCAGTATTTT
clone_size: NA; j_call: TRBJ1-2; v_call: TRBV29-1; d_call: TRBD1; cdr3_aa: CSVGQENYGYTF; cdr3_nt: TGCAGCGTAGGACAGGAGAACTATGGCTACACCTTC
clone_size: NA; j_call: TRBJ2-7; v_call: TRBV5-1; d_call: NA; cdr3_aa: CASSLAGIKPGEQYF; cdr3_nt: TGCGCCAGCAGCTTGGCCGGGATCAAGCCGGGCGAGCAGTACTTC
clone_size: NA; j_call: TRBJ2-1; v_call: TRBV7-2; d_call: NA; cdr3_aa: CASSSDRSSYNEQFF; cdr3_nt: TGTGCCAGCAGCTCCGACCGGAGCTCCTACAATGAGCAGTTCTTC
clone_size: NA; j_call: TRBJ2-7; v_call: TRBV20-1; d_call: NA; cdr3_aa: CSARSDGEQYF; cdr3_nt: TGCAGTGCTAGGAGTGACGGCGAGCAGTACTTC
clone_size: NA; j_call: TRBJ2-1; v_call: TRBV27; d_call: TRBD2; cdr3_aa: CASTPSGTSGVTYNEQFF; cdr3_nt: TGTGCCAGCACTCCTTCGGGGACTAGCGGGGTTACCTACAATGAGCAGTTCTTC
clone_size: NA; j_call: TRBJ2-7; v_call: TRBV20-1; d_call: TRBD2; cdr3_aa: CSARGGGGTYEQYF; cdr3_nt: TGCAGTGCTAGAGGTGGGGGAGGGACCTACGAGCAGTACTTC
clone_size: NA; j_call: TRBJ2-1; v_call: TRBV6-6; d_call: NA; cdr3_aa: CASSLDSLAAYNEQFF; cdr3_nt: TGTGCCAGCAGCTTGGACTCCCTGGCGGCGTACAATGAGCAGTTCTTC
clone_size: NA; j_call: TRBJ2-5; v_call: TRBV29-1; d_call: NA; cdr3_aa: CSVVGVQETQYF; cdr3_nt: TGCAGCGTTGTGGGAGTTCAAGAGACCCAGTACTTC
clone_size: NA; j_call: TRBJ1-1; v_call: TRBV7-2; d_call: NA; cdr3_aa: CASSLAVTNTEAFF; cdr3_nt: TGTGCCAGCAGCTTAGCTGTGACAAACACTGAAGCTTTCTTT
clone_size: NA; j_call: TRBJ2-5; v_call: TRBV7-9; d_call: NA; cdr3_aa: CASSFGGYVQETQYF; cdr3_nt: TGTGCCAGCAGCTTTGGTGGTTATGTCCAAGAGACCCAGTACTTC
clone_size: NA; j_call: TRBJ2-3; v_call: TRBV25-1; d_call: NA; cdr3_aa: CASSGDGDTQYF; cdr3_nt: TGTGCCAGCAGTGGGGACGGAGATACGCAGTATTTT
clone_size: NA; j_call: TRBJ2-1; v_call: TRBV6-2/TRBV6-3; d_call: TRBD1; cdr3_aa: CASTLQGASYNEQFF; cdr3_nt: TGTGCCAGCACTTTACAGGGGGCTTCCTACAATGAGCAGTTCTTC
clone_size: NA; j_call: TRBJ2-2; v_call: TRBV7-3; d_call: TRBD1; cdr3_aa: CASSPGTVFGELFF; cdr3_nt: TGTGCCAGCAGCCCGGGGACAGTTTTCGGGGAGCTGTTTTTT
clone_size: once; j_call: TRBJ2-7; v_call: TRBV28; d_call: NA; cdr3_aa: CASTSPGSPGRYSGSGEQYF; cdr3_nt: TGTGCCAGCACCTCCCCCGGGTCCCCCGGTCGATACAGTGGATCGGGCGAGCAGTACTTC
clone_size: once; j_call: TRBJ2-4; v_call: TRBV6-6; d_call: TRBD1; cdr3_aa: CASRTTGVNNQYF; cdr3_nt: TGTGCCAGCAGAACGACAGGGGTAAACAATCAGTACTTC
clone_size: few; j_call: TRBJ2-3; v_call: TRBV4-1; d_call: NA; cdr3_aa: CASSQAGSGDTQYF; cdr3_nt: TGCGCCAGCAGCCAAGCGGGGTCCGGAGATACGCAGTATTTT
clone_size: NA; j_call: TRBJ2-7; v_call: TRBV7-2; d_call: TRBD2; cdr3_aa: CASSWGLSLYEQYF; cdr3_nt: TGTGCCAGCAGCTGGGGACTAAGCCTCTACGAGCAGTACTTC
clone_size: NA; j_call: TRBJ2-5; v_call: TRBV3-1; d_call: TRBD2; cdr3_aa: CASSTPPQERGGLNEATQYF; cdr3_nt: TGTGCCAGCAGCACCCCTCCTCAGGAGCGGGGGGGCTTAAACGAAGCGACCCAGTACTTC
clone_size: NA; j_call: TRBJ2-7; v_call: TRBV7-2; d_call: TRBD2; cdr3_aa: CASSIGTSGRYEQYF; cdr3_nt: TGTGCCAGCAGCATAGGGACTAGCGGGAGATACGAGCAGTACTTC
clone_size: NA; j_call: TRBJ1-5; v_call: TRBV27; d_call: NA; cdr3_aa: CASSIGTPSNQPQHF; cdr3_nt: TGTGCCAGCAGTATTGGGACACCCAGCAATCAGCCCCAGCATTTT
clone_size: many; j_call: TRBJ1-2; v_call: TRBV9; d_call: NA; cdr3_aa: CASASGGQFTHGYTF; cdr3_nt: TGTGCCAGCGCTAGCGGGGGGCAGTTTACCCATGGCTACACCTTC